This entry lists 26 T cell receptor beta chains sequenced from one sample in a study of blood T cell repertoires in COVID-19. Clones were sequenced by immunoSEQ multiplex PCR, and TCRdb holds only the in-frame ones, with some missing. The sample records 120,000 to 150,000 clones, 80% being singletons. Sequencing used peripheral blood. All receptors derive from a man aged 55 to 70 with active or convalescent COVID-19.

This chain joins TRBV29-1 and TRBJ1-4; D is undetermined. The germline V and J ends were trimmed by 4 bases and 6 bases, with 3 bases remaining between them. CDR3 length equals 10 residues. Per the germline V gene, CDR1 is SQVTM and CDR2 is ANQGSEA. CDR3 coding DNA: TGCAGCGTTGGAGATGAAAAACTGTTTTTT. This codes for CSVGDEKLFF.

The chain is built from TRBV5-5 and TRBJ2-3; D may be TRBD1 (5 bases). Per germline, CDR1 SGHKS and CDR2 YYEKEE (reference sequence). The V gene lost 0 bases and the J gene lost 4 bases, with 9 bases spanning the gap. The CDR3 sequence is 14 residues long. The CDR3 DNA sequence: TGTGCCAGCAGCTTGGGTGGGGCCCCAGATACGCAGTATTTT. It encodes CASSLGGAPDTQYF.

This chain connects TRBV27 to TRBJ2-2; 8 bases align to TRBD1. Trimming removed 5 bases from V and 5 bases from J; junction bases left unmatched: 4. This CDR3 comprises 14 residues. Per the germline V gene, CDR1 is MNHEY and CDR2 is SMNVEV (reference sequence). The CDR3 protein is CASSPRTGTGELFF. DNA of the CDR3: TGTGCCAGCAGTCCTCGGACAGGGACCGGGGAGCTGTTTTTT.

The chain couples TRBV19 to TRBJ1-4; TRBD1 matches at 8 bases. CDR1 is LNHDA, CDR2 SQIVND, per germline (reference sequence). This CDR3 region has 14 residues. Germline trimming cut 7 bases from V and 7 bases from J; bases unmatched to any gene: 8. The CDR3 region has the DNA TGTGCCAGTAAATTGTGGGACAGGTCTGAAAAACTGTTTTTT. Protein product: CASKLWDRSEKLFF.

V usage is TRBV28 and J usage is TRBJ1-5; perhaps TRBD1 as D (6 bases). The germline V gene encodes CDR1 MDHEN and CDR2 SYDVKM. The CDR3 has 15 amino acids. Trimming shortened V by 3 bases and J by 2 bases, and 11 bases separated the two germline ends. Written as DNA, the CDR3 is TGTGCCAGCAGTTTCCCCTCAGGGGGCAATCAGCCCCAGCATTTT. This translates into CASSFPSGGNQPQHF.

The rearrangement joins TRBV6-6 to TRBJ1-1, with 9 nucleotides matching TRBD1. Germline-derived CDR1 and CDR2 are MNHNY and SVGAGI (reference sequence). V shed 6 bases, J shed 4 bases, and the junction held 6 bases outside the gene matches. The CDR3 is 14 residues long. CDR3: CASSPQGASTEAFF. In nucleotides, the CDR3 is TGTGCCAGCAGCCCACAGGGGGCGAGCACTGAAGCTTTCTTT.

The sample holds a few counts of this clone. V is TRBV29-1 and J is TRBJ2-1; 10 bases agree with TRBD2. The CDR3 consists of 13 residues. CDR1 and CDR2 from the germline V gene are SQVTM and ANQGSEA. Unmatched junction bases numbered 4, after V lost 5 bases and J lost 6 bases. This CDR3 is CSVLLAGRNEQFF. The CDR3 coding sequence is TGCAGCGTTCTACTAGCGGGACGCAATGAGCAGTTCTTC.

V and J are TRBV30 and TRBJ1-1, with D maybe TRBD1 (6 bases). Trimming removed 0 bases from V and 3 bases from J, with 23 bases in between. Per germline, CDR1 GTSNPN and CDR2 SVGIG (reference sequence). This CDR3 is built from 18 residues. Here the CDR3 DNA reads TGTGCCTGGAGTGTAGGGATGGGGGCTAATAGGTATGACACTGAAGCTTTCTTT. Its protein product is CAWSVGMGANRYDTEAFF.

This sequence joins TRBV6-6 and TRBJ1-5, with D unclear. The V gene's germline CDR1 is MNHNY and CDR2 SVGAGI (reference sequence). The CDR3 totals 14 residues. The germline V and J ends were trimmed by 2 bases and 2 bases, with 7 bases remaining between them. The CDR3 sequence is CASSYDTGNQPQHF. In DNA, the CDR3 is TGTGCCAGCAGTTACGACACAGGCAATCAGCCCCAGCATTTT.

The genes are TRBV19 and TRBJ1-5; D might be TRBD1 (5 bases). Germline lookup yields CDR1 LNHDA and CDR2 SQIVND (reference sequence). The length of the CDR3 is 15 residues. V shed 7 bases and J shed 0 bases, with 13 bases lying between them. CDR3: CASKAGIYSNQPQHF. The CDR3 DNA follows: TGTGCCAGTAAAGCAGGGATTTATAGCAATCAGCCCCAGCATTTT. Looking up the rest from reference TRBV19 and TRBJ1-5 gives the full variable domain: DGGITQSPKYLFRKEGQNVTLSCEQNLNHDAMYWYRQDPGQGLRLIYYSQIVNDFQKGDIAEGYSVSREKKESFPLTVTSAQKNPTAFYLCASKAGIYSNQPQHFGDGTRLSIL.

V and J are TRBV4-3 and TRBJ1-4, with D uncertain. Trimming took off 0 bases at V and 7 bases at J, with 9 bases between the two ends. Germline assignment: CDR1 LGHNA and CDR2 YSLEER. The CDR3 length is 14 residues. CDR3 protein: CASSQDDRGEKLFF. The CDR3 DNA reads as TGCGCCAGCAGCCAAGATGACCGGGGTGAAAAACTGTTTTTT.

This chain connects TRBV10-3 to TRBJ2-7; perhaps TRBD1 as D (6 bases). CDR1 and CDR2 from the germline V gene are ENHRY and SYGVKD. Deletions cut 9 bases from V and 1 base from J, with 19 bases between. The CDR3 is 15 amino acids. For the CDR3, the DNA is TGTGCCATGAAAGGACAGCCGGGGAATTCCTACGAGCAGTACTTC. Translating it yields CAMKGQPGNSYEQYF.

This chain uses TRBV18 with TRBJ2-5; D is ambiguous. Trimming cost V 3 bases and J 3 bases, with 14 bases left between them. Looked up from germline, CDR1 is KGHSH and CDR2 is LQKENI. There are 15 residues in the CDR3. The CDR3 bases are TGTGCCAGCTCACCCCCCAGCCAGAGGAAAGAGACCCAGTACTTC. Protein product: CASSPPSQRKETQYF.

CDR3 DNA sequence: TGTGCCAGCAGTTACTCCGGTCAGCCCCAGCATTTT. Translating gives CASSYSGQPQHF. The chain carries TRBV6-6 and TRBJ1-5, with no clear D. V was cut by 0 bases and J by 6 bases, with 3 bases left in between. CDR3 length equals 12 residues. Germline V lookup: CDR1 MNHNY, CDR2 SVGAGI (reference sequence).

The chain has TRBV7-3 and TRBJ2-1, with 15 bases fitting TRBD2. Per the germline V gene, CDR1 is SGHTA and CDR2 is FQGTGA. CDR3 length: 15 residues. Germline trimming cut 4 bases from V and 9 bases from J; bases unmatched to any gene: 4. The CDR3 here is CASSSGLAGGGEQFF. CDR3 DNA sequence: TGTGCCAGCAGCTCGGGACTAGCGGGAGGCGGTGAGCAGTTCTTC.

V and J are TRBV24-1 and TRBJ2-2, with 10 positions matching TRBD2. Germline V gene data show CDR1 as KGHDR and CDR2 as SFDVKD. CDR3 length: 16 amino acids. The V gene end was trimmed by 9 bases and the J gene end by 6 bases; junction bases not matched to a gene: 12. CDR3 in DNA: TGTGCCACCGGGGACTCCGGACTAGCGGAGGCCGGGGAGCTGTTTTTT. Its protein product is CATGDSGLAEAGELFF.

The chain is built from TRBV4-3 and TRBJ2-1; TRBD2 matches 8 bases. CDR1 and CDR2 from the germline V gene are LGHNA and YSLEER. Trimming took 4 bases from V and 5 from J; bases not matched to a gene: 7. CDR3 size: 15 residues. CDR3 loop: CASSPRTSSDNEQFF. CDR3 nucleotide sequence: TGCGCCAGCAGCCCTCGGACTAGCTCGGACAATGAGCAGTTCTTC.

The CDR3 nucleotides are TGTGCCAGCAGTCGTGGGACAGGGGGCCGGTATGGCTACACCTTC. It translates to CASSRGTGGRYGYTF. J is TRBJ1-2 and V is TRBV5-5; TRBD1 matches 12 bases. CDR3 length equals 15 residues. V lost 5 bases, J lost 5 bases, and 7 bases stayed unmatched. Germline V gives CDR1 SGHKS, CDR2 YYEKEE (reference sequence). The full variable domain, completed using reference TRBV5-5 and TRBJ1-2, is DAGVTQSPTHLIKTRGQQVTLRCSPISGHKSVSWYQQVLGQGPQFIFQYYEKEERGRGNFPDRFSARQFPNYSSELNVNALLLGDSALYLCASSRGTGGRYGYTFGSGTRLTVV.

The CDR3 sequence is CASSVGQTRHEAFF. The DNA for the CDR3 is TGTGCCAGCAGCGTAGGCCAGACCCGACATGAAGCTTTCTTT. The chain carries TRBV9 and TRBJ1-1; the D is unclear. V lost 0 bases, J lost 7 bases, and 13 bases lay in between. The CDR3 runs to 14 residues. CDR1 is SGDLS, CDR2 YYNGEE, per germline.

The chain couples TRBV29-1 to TRBJ1-3, with TRBD1 as a possible D gene (6 bases). The CDR3 extends over 13 amino acids. Trimming stripped 4 bases from V and 4 bases from J, with 11 bases between. Germline CDR1 and CDR2: SQVTM and ANQGSEA. CDR3 nucleotides: TGCAGCGTTGCGGACAGTTGGGGAAACACCATATATTTT. It specifies CSVADSWGNTIYF.

The chain carries TRBV27 and TRBJ1-4; tentative D call: TRBD1 (5 bases). Trimming shortened V by 6 bases and J by 5 bases, and 16 bases separated the two germline ends. Germline V gene sequence: CDR1 MNHEY, CDR2 SMNVEV (reference sequence). CDR3 length: 15 residues. The DNA for the CDR3 is TGTGCCAGCAGCCGCTTAACAGGACCGAATGAAAAACTGTTTTTT. Protein: CASSRLTGPNEKLFF.

The CDR3 protein is CASSSGRTGRNGNQPQHF. CDR3 DNA sequence: TGTGCCAGCAGTTCAGGACGGACAGGGCGTAACGGCAATCAGCCCCAGCATTTT. The chain combines TRBV27 with TRBJ1-5; 8 bases match TRBD1. In germline, CDR1 is MNHEY, CDR2 SMNVEV (reference sequence). V lost 4 bases and J lost 2; bases outside the gene matches: 13. The CDR3 extends over 18 amino acids.

This chain uses TRBV19 with TRBJ2-1, with 7 bases lining up with TRBD1. The germline CDR1 and CDR2 sequences are LNHDA and SQIVND (reference sequence). The V gene end was trimmed by 6 bases and the J gene end by 7 bases; junction bases not matched to a gene: 12. The CDR3 is 15 residues long. The CDR3 region is CASSLDRVNFNEQFF. In DNA form, the CDR3 reads TGTGCCAGTAGCCTTGACAGGGTTAATTTTAATGAGCAGTTCTTC. Combining the CDR3 with reference TRBV19 and TRBJ2-1 gives the whole variable domain DGGITQSPKYLFRKEGQNVTLSCEQNLNHDAMYWYRQDPGQGLRLIYYSQIVNDFQKGDIAEGYSVSREKKESFPLTVTSAQKNPTAFYLCASSLDRVNFNEQFFGPGTRLTVL.

The gene calls are TRBV19 and TRBJ1-5; TRBD1 matches 11 bases. The V and J ends lost 6 bases and 2 bases, in that order; junction bases with no gene match: 6. CDR3 size: 16 residues. CDR1 and CDR2 from the germline V gene are LNHDA and SQIVND (reference sequence). This CDR3 is CASSGQGAGGNQPQHF. The CDR3 DNA follows: TGTGCCAGTAGCGGACAGGGGGCGGGAGGCAATCAGCCCCAGCATTTT.

The chain employs TRBV24-1 and TRBJ1-2, with D possibly TRBD1 on 5 matching bases. This CDR3 comprises 14 residues. The germline CDR1 and CDR2 sequences are KGHDR and SFDVKD. The ends were cut back, 4 bases at V and 8 bases at J, with 16 bases in the middle. The CDR3 protein is CATSDPGLRVGYTF. The CDR3 DNA is TGTGCCACCAGTGACCCCGGCCTCAGGGTAGGCTACACCTTC.

The gene calls are TRBV5-1 and TRBJ1-4; D may be TRBD1 (6 bases). CDR3 length equals 14 residues. With 3 bases removed from V and 4 bases from J, the gap between germline ends came to 10 bases. Germline V gene data show CDR1 as SGHRS and CDR2 as YFSETQ. In DNA form, the CDR3 reads TGCGCCAGCAGCTCATCAGGGGATAATGAAAAACTGTTTTTT. This codes for CASSSSGDNEKLFF. Looking up the rest from reference TRBV5-1 and TRBJ1-4 gives the full variable domain: KAGVTQTPRYLIKTRGQQVTLSCSPISGHRSVSWYQQTPGQGLQFLFEYFSETQRNKGNFPGRFSGRQFSNSRSEMNVSTLELGDSALYLCASSSSGDNEKLFFGSGTQLSVL.